These 11 T cell receptor beta chains were sequenced from one sample in a study of blood T cell repertoires in COVID-19. Measured with immunoSEQ multiplex PCR; TCRdb has only the in-frame clones, and not every one. The table records some 340,000 clones, 85% of them present only once. Sequences were obtained from peripheral blood. The receptors stem from a woman aged 18-30 years with acute or convalescent COVID-19.

V usage is TRBV21-1 and J usage is TRBJ2-3; the table's D call, TRBD1, has no DNA check behind it. TRBV21-1 is shown as a pseudogene. The CDR3 consists of 20 residues. In DNA, the CDR3 is TGTGCCAGCAGCCCCCGGGACAGGGATTTTAGAGGGAGGGCCGAGGATACGCAGTATTTT. It codes for CASSPRDRDFRGRAEDTQYF.

The V call is TRBV9, the J call TRBJ2-1, with 9 bases aligning to TRBD2. The V gene's germline CDR1 is SGDLS and CDR2 YYNGEE. V shed 1 base, J shed 6 bases, and the junction held 5 bases outside the gene matches. The CDR3 contains 15 residues. The CDR3 spells CASSVQAGGLNEQFF. The CDR3, as DNA: TGTGCCAGCAGCGTACAGGCGGGAGGGCTCAATGAGCAGTTCTTC.

The V call is TRBV5-8, the J call TRBJ2-1, with 7 bases that match TRBD1. Germline CDR1 and CDR2: SGHTS and YDEGEE. J lost 8 bases, V lost 6 bases, and 11 bases had no gene match. The CDR3 contains 14 residues. CDR3: CASTRGQAWDEQFF. In DNA form, the CDR3 reads TGTGCCAGCACCCGCGGACAGGCTTGGGATGAGCAGTTCTTC.

The rearrangement links TRBV6-5 to TRBJ1-1; 10 positions agree with TRBD1. With 4 bases clipped from V and 11 bases from J, the junction kept 1 base outside the gene matches. The CDR3 is 11 residues long. Germline loops: CDR1 MNHEY, CDR2 SVGAGI. The CDR3 DNA reads as TGTGCCAGCAGTTCGGGACAGGGGGCTTTCTTT. This sequence encodes CASSSGQGAFF.

This chain connects TRBV4-1 to TRBJ2-7; weak D call: TRBD2 (5 bases). The CDR3 is made up of 13 amino acids. Per the germline V gene, CDR1 is MGHRA and CDR2 is YSYEKL. Trimming stripped 3 bases from V and 3 bases from J, with 9 bases between. The CDR3 coding sequence is TGCGCCAGCAGCCATCCTCGGGACTACGAGCAGTACTTC. It codes for CASSHPRDYEQYF.

J is TRBJ1-5 and V is TRBV27; D is unresolved. This CDR3 is built from 16 residues. Germline V gene sequence: CDR1 MNHEY, CDR2 SMNVEV (reference sequence). Between the trimmed V and J ends, which lost 5 bases and 0 bases, there was a span of 14 bases. CDR3 DNA: TGTGCCAGCAGTCCATCGACATACCATAGCAATCAGCCCCAGCATTTT. Amino acid sequence: CASSPSTYHSNQPQHF.

The V and J genes are TRBV7-9 and TRBJ1-1, with 9 bases lining up with TRBD1. After removal of 4 bases from V and 1 base from J, the junction contained 13 bases not matched to a gene. The CDR3 has 18 residues. Germline CDR1 and CDR2: SEHNR and FQNEAQ (reference sequence). CDR3 sequence: CASSWDLGQGTRNTEAFF. CDR3 bases: TGTGCCAGCAGCTGGGATCTCGGACAGGGGACGCGGAACACTGAAGCTTTCTTT.

V gene TRBV7-9 combines with J gene TRBJ2-7; 11 bases match TRBD1. Germline-derived CDR1 and CDR2 are SEHNR and FQNEAQ (reference sequence). With 5 bases clipped from V and 4 bases from J, the junction kept 7 bases outside the gene matches. CDR3 length: 15 residues. The CDR3 region is CASSHPGDRGYEQYF. The CDR3 coding sequence is TGTGCCAGCAGCCACCCGGGGGACAGGGGGTACGAGCAGTACTTC.

The rearrangement joins TRBV28 to TRBJ1-6; 10 positions agree with TRBD1. The CDR3 is made up of 16 amino acids. V lost 7 bases and J lost 7; bases outside the gene matches: 10. Germline V CDR1 and CDR2: MDHEN, SYDVKM. The CDR3 sequence: CASTYSGTGDNSPLHF. CDR3 nucleotides: TGTGCCAGCACTTACTCGGGGACAGGGGACAATTCACCCCTCCACTTT.

The sample holds a few counts of this clone. V usage is TRBV3-1 (or the pseudogene TRBV3-2) and J usage is TRBJ1-6; no reliable D call. CDR1 is LGHDT, CDR2 YNNKEL, per germline (reference sequence). Trimming removed 1 base at V and 8 bases at J, with 6 bases between. The CDR3 sequence is 13 residues long. This chain's CDR3 is CASSQVPDSPLHF. The CDR3 DNA reads as TGTGCCAGCAGCCAAGTCCCGGATTCACCCCTCCACTTT.

The chain joins TRBV3-1 (or the pseudogene TRBV3-2) to TRBJ2-5; 13 nucleotides agree with TRBD2. Germline V gives CDR1 LGHDT, CDR2 YNNKEL (reference sequence). CDR3 length: 17 amino acids. V shed 0 bases and J 4 bases; nucleotides not matched to a gene: 5. CDR3 bases: TGTGCCAGCAGCCAAGATCGAGGACTAGCGGGAGCAGAGACCCAGTACTTC. Translation gives CASSQDRGLAGAETQYF.